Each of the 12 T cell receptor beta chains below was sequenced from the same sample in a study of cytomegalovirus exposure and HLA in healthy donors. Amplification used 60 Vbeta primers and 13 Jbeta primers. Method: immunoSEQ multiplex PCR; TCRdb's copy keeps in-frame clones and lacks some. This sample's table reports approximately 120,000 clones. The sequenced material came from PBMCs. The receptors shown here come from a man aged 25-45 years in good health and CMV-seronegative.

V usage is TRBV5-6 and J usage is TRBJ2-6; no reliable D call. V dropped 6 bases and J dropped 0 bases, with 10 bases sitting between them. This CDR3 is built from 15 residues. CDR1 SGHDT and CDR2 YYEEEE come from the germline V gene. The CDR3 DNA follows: TGTGCCAGCACCGAGGAGCCCTCTGGGGCCAACGTCCTGACTTTC. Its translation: CASTEEPSGANVLTF.

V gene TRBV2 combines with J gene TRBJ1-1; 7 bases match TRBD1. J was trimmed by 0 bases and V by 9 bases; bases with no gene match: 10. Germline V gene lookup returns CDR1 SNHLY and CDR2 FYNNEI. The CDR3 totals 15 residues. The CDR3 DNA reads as TGTGCCAGGGCCGGCGGGACAGTAATGAACACTGAAGCTTTCTTT. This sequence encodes CARAGGTVMNTEAFF.

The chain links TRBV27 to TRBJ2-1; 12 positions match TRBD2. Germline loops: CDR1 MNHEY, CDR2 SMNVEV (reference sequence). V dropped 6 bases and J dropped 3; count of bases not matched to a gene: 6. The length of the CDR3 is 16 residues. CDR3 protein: CASRGASGRVYNEQFF. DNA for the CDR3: TGTGCCAGCAGGGGGGCTAGCGGGAGGGTCTACAATGAGCAGTTCTTC.

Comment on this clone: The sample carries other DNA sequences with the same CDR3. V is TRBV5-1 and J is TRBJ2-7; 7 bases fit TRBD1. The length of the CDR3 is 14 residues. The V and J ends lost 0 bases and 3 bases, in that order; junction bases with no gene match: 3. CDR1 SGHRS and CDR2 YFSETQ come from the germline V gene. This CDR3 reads CASSLGDRDYEQYF. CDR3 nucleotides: TGCGCCAGCAGCTTGGGCGACAGGGACTACGAGCAGTACTTC.

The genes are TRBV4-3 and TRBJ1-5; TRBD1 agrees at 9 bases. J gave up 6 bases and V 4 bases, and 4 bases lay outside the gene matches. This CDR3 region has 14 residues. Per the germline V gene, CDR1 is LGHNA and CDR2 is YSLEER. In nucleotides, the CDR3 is TGCGCCAGCAGCCCTACAGGGGGCGGTCAGCCCCAGCATTTT. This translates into CASSPTGGGQPQHF.

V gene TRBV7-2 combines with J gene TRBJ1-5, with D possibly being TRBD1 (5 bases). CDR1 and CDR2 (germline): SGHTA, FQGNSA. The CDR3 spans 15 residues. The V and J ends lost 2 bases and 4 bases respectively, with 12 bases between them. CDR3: CASSLMSGLNQPQHF. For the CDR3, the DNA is TGTGCCAGCAGCTTAATGTCAGGGCTAAATCAGCCCCAGCATTTT.

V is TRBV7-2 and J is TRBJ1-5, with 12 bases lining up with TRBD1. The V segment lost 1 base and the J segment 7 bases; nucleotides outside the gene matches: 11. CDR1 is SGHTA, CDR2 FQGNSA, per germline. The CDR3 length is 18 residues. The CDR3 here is CASSLVSVGGTGGQPQHF. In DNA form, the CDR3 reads TGTGCCAGCAGCTTAGTTTCCGTTGGGGGGACAGGGGGCCAGCCCCAGCATTTT.

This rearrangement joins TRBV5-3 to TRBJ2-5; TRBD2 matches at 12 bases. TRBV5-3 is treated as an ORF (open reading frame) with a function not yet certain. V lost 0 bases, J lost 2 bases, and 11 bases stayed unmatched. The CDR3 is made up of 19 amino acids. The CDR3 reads CARSLVPSGRAEGQETQYF. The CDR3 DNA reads TGTGCCAGAAGCTTGGTACCTAGCGGGAGGGCCGAGGGTCAAGAGACCCAGTACTTC.

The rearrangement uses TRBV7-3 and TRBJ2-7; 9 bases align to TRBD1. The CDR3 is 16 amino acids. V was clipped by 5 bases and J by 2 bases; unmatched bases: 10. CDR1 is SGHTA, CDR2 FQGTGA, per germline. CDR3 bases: TGTGCCAGCAGCCCAACAGGGACAGGGAGCACCTACGAGCAGTACTTC. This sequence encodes CASSPTGTGSTYEQYF.

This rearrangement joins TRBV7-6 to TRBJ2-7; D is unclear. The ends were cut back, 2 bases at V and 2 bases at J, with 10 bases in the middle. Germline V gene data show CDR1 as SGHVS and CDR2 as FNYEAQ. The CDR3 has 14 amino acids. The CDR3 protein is CASSLMSGPYEQYF. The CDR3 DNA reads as TGTGCCAGCAGCTTAATGTCCGGTCCCTACGAGCAGTACTTC.

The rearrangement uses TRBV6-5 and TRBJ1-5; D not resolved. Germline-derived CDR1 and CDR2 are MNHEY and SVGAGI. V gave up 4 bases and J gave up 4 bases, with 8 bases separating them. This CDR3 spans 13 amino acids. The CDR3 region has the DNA TGTGCCAGCAGTTCCGGGTTTAATCAGCCCCAGCATTTT. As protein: CASSSGFNQPQHF.

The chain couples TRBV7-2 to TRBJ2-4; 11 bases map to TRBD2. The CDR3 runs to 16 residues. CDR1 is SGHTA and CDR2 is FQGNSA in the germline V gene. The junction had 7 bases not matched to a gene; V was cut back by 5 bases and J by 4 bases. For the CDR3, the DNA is TGTGCCAGCAGCCCTTTCACTAGCGGGGGAAAAAACATTCAGTACTTC. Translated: CASSPFTSGGKNIQYF.